Described below is a single T cell receptor beta chain sequence and its context. Stable or active relapsing-remitting multiple sclerosis, untreated and meeting revised McDonald criteria, defined the controls. Germline lookup yields CDR1 SQVTM and CDR2 ANQGSEA. CDR3 length: 12 residues. These data belong to a study of CD8 T cells in Susac syndrome. When the RNA was reverse transcribed, random hexamers were used with an input of roughly 0.45 to 1 ug. TCRdb fed the immunoSEQ multiplex PCR reads into MiXCR, producing one record per CDR3 protein. There are about 200,000 distinct CDR3 sequences in the sample; 90% to 96% occur only once, and approximately 0.09% lies in the top ten.

The sample comprised CD4+ T cells from PBMCs. The receptor was isolated from a human donor with multiple sclerosis. The chain links TRBV29-1 to TRBJ2-5; D is tentatively TRBD1 or TRBD2 (5 bases each). In DNA form, the CDR3 reads TGCAGTCTCCGGGACGGGCAAGAGACCCAGTACTTC. Its translation is CSLRDGQETQYF.